The 13 T cell receptor beta chains below come from one sample, sequenced in a study of T cell responses to AZD1222 COVID-19 vaccine. Sequencing used immunoSEQ multiplex PCR; TCRdb keeps in-frame clones, though not all of them. The sample records some 150,000 clones, approximately 85% being singletons. The input for sequencing was peripheral blood, taken on day 0 of AZD1222 vaccination. All receptors derive from an adult in good health.

The chain combines TRBV30 with TRBJ1-6; D gene uncertain. CDR3 length: 13 residues. Germline V lookup: CDR1 GTSNPN, CDR2 SVGIG (reference sequence). V gave up 1 base and J gave up 2 bases, with 3 bases separating them. CDR3 in amino acids: CAWSDAYNSPLHF. As DNA, the CDR3 is TGTGCCTGGAGTGACGCCTATAATTCACCCCTCCACTTT.

The rearrangement joins TRBV30 to TRBJ1-5; 8 positions agree with TRBD1. The V segment lost 0 bases and the J segment 0 bases; nucleotides outside the gene matches: 13. Germline V lookup: CDR1 GTSNPN, CDR2 SVGIG (reference sequence). This CDR3 has 19 amino acids. Here the CDR3 reads CAWSVYGSAGGYSNQPQHF. In DNA form, the CDR3 reads TGTGCCTGGAGTGTATACGGTTCGGCAGGGGGCTATAGCAATCAGCCCCAGCATTTT. Full variable domain (remainder filled in from reference TRBV30 and TRBJ1-5): SQTIHQWPATLVQPVGSPLSLECTVEGTSNPNLYWYRQAAGRGLQLLFYSVGIGQISSEVPQNLSASRPQDRQFILSSKKLLLSDSGFYLCAWSVYGSAGGYSNQPQHFGDGTRLSIL.

The CDR3 bases are TGTGCCAGCAGCACGAGTCCCGGGGCCACTGAAGCTTTCTTT. Its translation is CASSTSPGATEAFF. The chain couples TRBV7-2 to TRBJ1-1; D may be TRBD1 (5 bases). Deletions cut 5 bases from V and 4 bases from J, with 14 bases between. The length of the CDR3 is 14 residues. CDR1 and CDR2 (germline): SGHTA, FQGNSA.

The chain employs TRBV28 and TRBJ2-2; D possibly corresponds to TRBD1 (6 bases). CDR1 and CDR2 (germline): MDHEN, SYDVKM. The CDR3 consists of 14 residues. The V end was cut by 8 bases, the J end by 1 base, with 11 bases between. As DNA, the CDR3 is TGTGCCAGCCTGCCGGGACAGAACACCGGGGAGCTGTTTTTT. Protein sequence: CASLPGQNTGELFF.

The rearrangement joins TRBV19 to TRBJ2-3; D unresolved. There are 13 residues in the CDR3. The ends were cut back, 5 bases at V and 0 bases at J, with 6 bases in the middle. The germline CDR1 and CDR2 sequences are LNHDA and SQIVND (reference sequence). This CDR3 reads CASSLASTDTQYF. In nucleotides, the CDR3 is TGTGCCAGTAGTCTCGCGAGCACAGATACGCAGTATTTT.

The rearrangement uses TRBV3-1 (or the pseudogene TRBV3-2) and TRBJ2-3; a weak D match, TRBD2 (6 bases). Germline V gene sequence: CDR1 LGHDT, CDR2 YNNKEL (reference sequence). The CDR3 contains 15 residues. Trimming pared 4 bases from V and 3 bases from J, leaving 14 bases between. The CDR3 nucleotides read TGTGCCAGCAGCCCCCGGCGGGGTAGGACAGATACGCAGTATTTT. This translates into CASSPRRGRTDTQYF.

The V and J genes are TRBV24-1 and TRBJ2-3; 9 bases line up with TRBD1. The V and J ends lost 7 bases and 7 bases, in that order; junction bases with no gene match: 8. CDR3 size: 14 residues. CDR1 is KGHDR and CDR2 is SFDVKD in the germline V gene. CDR3 amino acids: CATRPGQGLNTQYF. The CDR3 DNA reads TGTGCCACCAGGCCGGGACAGGGCCTGAATACGCAGTATTTT.

J is TRBJ1-5 and V is TRBV5-8; D not resolved. Germline loops: CDR1 SGHTS, CDR2 YDEGEE. Trimming removed 2 bases from V and 0 bases from J, with 9 bases in between. The CDR3 length is 15 residues. This CDR3 is CASSLPGGSNQPQHF. Written as DNA, the CDR3 is TGTGCCAGCAGCTTACCAGGAGGTAGCAATCAGCCCCAGCATTTT.

This rearrangement joins TRBV7-8 to TRBJ2-2; D call uncertain. The V and J ends lost 2 bases and 3 bases respectively, with 13 bases between them. The CDR3 extends over 16 amino acids. The germline gives CDR1 SGHVS, CDR2 FQNEAQ. DNA for the CDR3: TGTGCCAGCAGCTTAAGAGCTACGTCTTACACCGGGGAGCTGTTTTTT. Protein sequence: CASSLRATSYTGELFF. The whole variable domain, filled in from reference TRBV7-8 and TRBJ2-2, reads GAGVSQSPRYKVAKRGQDVALRCDPISGHVSLFWYQQALGQGPEFLTYFQNEAQLDKSGLPSDRFFAERPEGSVSTLKIQRTQQEDSAVYLCASSLRATSYTGELFFGEGSRLTVL.

A single count supports this clone. This CDR3 is CASSQDEGRRERYTF. CDR3 nucleotide sequence: TGCGCCAGCAGCCAAGATGAGGGGAGACGAGAACGCTACACCTTC. The chain carries TRBV4-1 and TRBJ1-2; TRBD1 might be the D (5 bases). Deletions cut 0 bases from V and 9 bases from J, with 17 bases between. Germline V gene data show CDR1 as MGHRA and CDR2 as YSYEKL. The CDR3 extends over 15 amino acids.

This chain joins TRBV19 and TRBJ2-5; TRBD1 might be the D (6 bases). The CDR3 has 15 amino acids. Trimming left V 2 bases short and J 2 bases short, with 12 bases between. The germline gives CDR1 LNHDA, CDR2 SQIVND (reference sequence). The CDR3 nucleotides are TGTGCCAGTAGTATAAGGACGGGACAACAAGAGACCCAGTACTTC. Protein product: CASSIRTGQQETQYF.

This clone was detected only once. The chain is built from TRBV6-6 and TRBJ1-1, with D perhaps TRBD1 (6 bases). CDR3 length: 15 residues. CDR1 MNHNY and CDR2 SVGAGI come from the germline V gene (reference sequence). V was clipped by 2 bases and J by 1 base, with 11 bases between them. CDR3 loop: CASSYLGGANTEAFF. The CDR3 bases are TGTGCCAGCAGTTACCTCGGGGGGGCGAACACTGAAGCTTTCTTT.

This clone came up once. The chain has TRBV7-2 and TRBJ2-7; a weak D match, TRBD2 (5 bases). The V end lost 4 bases, the J end lost 4 bases, and 17 bases lay between the germline ends. CDR3 length: 15 residues. CDR1 and CDR2 (germline): SGHTA, FQGNSA. CDR3 protein: CASSSLAMDVYEQYF. In nucleotides, the CDR3 is TGTGCCAGCAGCTCCCTAGCTATGGATGTGTACGAGCAGTACTTC. Full variable domain (outside the CDR3, taken from reference TRBV7-2 and TRBJ2-7): GAGVSQSPSNKVTEKGKDVELRCDPISGHTALYWYRQSLGQGLEFLIYFQGNSAPDKSGLPSDRFSAERTGGSVSTLTIQRTQQEDSAVYLCASSSLAMDVYEQYFGPGTRLTVT.